This T cell receptor beta chain was sequenced during a study of blood T cell repertoires in COVID-19. Study-level background: Whether acute or convalescent, the COVID-19 samples came from the United States, Italy and Spain.

The V and J ends lost 9 bases and 6 bases, in that order; junction bases with no gene match: 6. Germline CDR1 is SNHLY and CDR2 is FYNNEI. The CDR3 consists of 14 residues. All recovered Cohort 3 donors got two negative PCRs, got clearance, or saw symptom resolution. TCRdb's copy holds only in-frame clones and misses some; the assay was immunoSEQ multiplex PCR. The table lists a few hundred thousand clones, around 86% of them singletons. The source of this sequence is a woman between 45 and 60 years old who had recovered from COVID-19. This chain links TRBV2 with TRBJ2-3, with 13 bases fitting TRBD2. What was sequenced was PBMCs or T cells enriched from blood (not recorded which). CDR3 protein: CASLGGLAGDTQYF. The CDR3 DNA reads as TGTGCCAGTCTCGGGGGACTAGCGGGGGATACGCAGTATTTT.